The clone carrying this T cell receptor (beta chain) appeared a single time. The antigen is unknown. The junction departs from the called germline gene at one end, perhaps through a read error. Researchers generated TCR beta cDNA from roughly 510 ng of total RNA, relying on a constant-region primer. Each TCR beta library was derived from three nested multiplex PCR rounds that employed slightly modified ARM-PCR. TRBV1-TRBV30 forward primers and a C-beta reverse primer were used in the first two PCR rounds, which each ran for about 10 cycles. TCRdb re-called the multiplex PCR reads through MiXCR, storing one row per CDR3 protein. The data show more than 100,000 distinct CDR3 sequences, about 68% seen once. This specimen comes from a study of tumor-infiltrating lymphocytes in primary liver carcinoma. Study context: Tumor lesions were T1-T3 N0M0 and spanned about 4 to 10 cm. Productive TCRbeta read counts per sample ran from roughly 3.7 to 6.8 million and were similar across tissue types.

The roughly 17-32 mg bulk tissue piece was not sorted before simultaneous RNA and DNA extraction. Looked up from germline, CDR1 is SGHVS and CDR2 is FQNEAQ. CDR3 length: 23 residues. Findings and caveats of the study: Among the pair types, tumor region pairs showed more overlap than tumor-adjacent and tumor-blood pairs. Just about 7-25% of leading clones were found in every one of five regions.

What was sequenced was liver tumor tissue from sampling region 1. Noted subset: tumor region T1, superior pole. The V call is TRBV7-8, the J call TRBJ2-3; 11 nucleotides line up with TRBD2. This TCR came from a woman aged 60-75 years with primary liver carcinoma and hepatitis B virus infection. The chain's CDR3 is CASSRGSSGRWARITVSIDTQYF. CDR3 nucleotides: TGTGCCAGCAGCCGCGGGTCTAGCGGGAGGTGGGCGCGGATTACCGTTAGCATAGATACGCAGTATTTT.